This paragraph covers one T cell receptor beta chain sequence. Its specificity is not known. These data belong to a study of T cells in Graves' hyperthyroidism and ophthalmopathy. Study context: Peripheral blood was acquired at first diagnosis, ahead of any therapy whatsoever.

Study-wide points: Clonotypes that were expanded in thyroid above 0.001 mostly appeared in blood too.

Ophthalmopathy patients had Clinical Activity Score at least 3, NOSPECS grade at least 4, duration under 3 months. 10 ml of fresh peripheral blood supplied the PBMCs. Trimming left V 0 bases short and J 2 bases short, with 8 bases between. CDR1 is MNHEY, CDR2 SVGAGI, per germline. CDR3 size: 15 residues. The CDR3 regions of TCR beta were amplified from RNA transcripts. The primer set for the first-round RT-PCR of the TCR CDR3 was HTBI. MiXCR, applied by TCRdb to the multiplex PCR reads, yields one record per CDR3 protein. The data show 500,000 to 600,000 distinct CDR3 sequences, just under 20% seen once.

The chain links TRBV6-5 to TRBJ1-3; tentatively, D is TRBD1 (6 bases). The specimen sequenced was blood. The receptor was derived from a man aged 35-49 years with Graves' ophthalmopathy. The CDR3 region is CASSYSSGAGNTIYF. DNA of the CDR3: TGTGCCAGCAGTTACTCTTCAGGGGCTGGAAACACCATATATTTT.